This T cell receptor beta chain was identified in a study of blood T cells in healthy people across ages. The authors ran a second PCR of roughly 6 to 12 cycles using a sample-barcoded 5' primer and a J-beta primer mix. Each of the samples gave a minimum of 2.5 million paired-end reads that contained CDR3. TCRdb processed the 5' RACE reads anew with MiXCR; each CDR3 protein has one entry. The profile shows fewer than 1,000,000 distinct CDR3 sequences, around half of them singletons. The source is a man aged 80 or over in good health. Input material: blood.

CDR3 protein: CSGGHNEQYF. The CDR3 DNA follows: TGCAGCGGTGGGCACAATGAGCAGTACTTC. J is TRBJ2-5 and V is TRBV29-1; no definite D call. This CDR3 is built from 10 residues. Per the germline V gene, CDR1 is SQVTM and CDR2 is ANQGSEA. V was trimmed by 7 bases and J by 11 bases, leaving 14 bases between them.